This TCR beta chain comes out of a study of response to subunit inactivated influenza vaccine. MiXCR, run by TCRdb on the RT-PCR reads, gives a single entry per CDR3 protein. Of over 750,000 distinct CDR3 sequences in the sample, over 20% were seen once. The CDR3 extends over 16 amino acids. Between the trimmed V and J ends, which lost 6 bases and 1 base, there was a span of 16 bases. The receptor was isolated from a man over 45 who received an inactivated influenza vaccine. This specimen consisted of PBMCs from blood, obtained approximately 5 days after vaccination. This chain uses TRBV6-7 with TRBJ2-4; D not certain. TRBV6-7 is an open reading frame, and its role is uncertain. The CDR3: CASSLSWGLAKNIQYF. The CDR3 DNA is TGTGCCAGCAGCTTATCGTGGGGTTTGGCCAAAAACATTCAGTACTTC.